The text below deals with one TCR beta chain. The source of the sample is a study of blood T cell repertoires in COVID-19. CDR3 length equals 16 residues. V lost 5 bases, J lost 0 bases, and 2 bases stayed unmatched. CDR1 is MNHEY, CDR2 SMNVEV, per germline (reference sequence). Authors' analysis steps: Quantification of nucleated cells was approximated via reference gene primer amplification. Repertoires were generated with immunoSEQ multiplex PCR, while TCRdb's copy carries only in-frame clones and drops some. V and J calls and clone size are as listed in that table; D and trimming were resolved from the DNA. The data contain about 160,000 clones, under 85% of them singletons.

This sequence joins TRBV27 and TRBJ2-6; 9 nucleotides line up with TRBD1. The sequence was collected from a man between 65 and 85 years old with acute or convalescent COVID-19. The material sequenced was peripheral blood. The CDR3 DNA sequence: TGTGCCAGCAGTAAACAGGGGGCCTCTGGGGCCAACGTCCTGACTTTC. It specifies CASSKQGASGANVLTF.